A single sample is the source of the 24 T cell receptor beta chains below, sequenced in a study of OX40 agonist ivuxolimab in advanced cancers. Repertoires were generated with immunoSEQ multiplex PCR, while TCRdb's copy carries only in-frame clones and drops some. The sample consists of about 21,000 clones, about 84% of them appearing once. Specimen: CD4+ or CD8+ T cells sorted from blood, collected in a trial of the OX40 agonist ivuxolimab. Source of these receptors: an adult with an advanced solid tumor such as melanoma, head and neck, liver or kidney cancer.

The chain uses TRBV19 and TRBJ1-2, with D unclear. V was trimmed by 3 bases and J by 4 bases, leaving 9 bases between them. CDR3 length equals 13 residues. The germline gives CDR1 LNHDA, CDR2 SQIVND (reference sequence). DNA for the CDR3: TGTGCCAGTAGTATTTCAGAGTTCTATGGCTACACCTTC. Translation gives CASSISEFYGYTF.

The rearrangement joins TRBV6-5 to TRBJ2-3; D gene ambiguous. This CDR3 spans 12 amino acids. CDR1 and CDR2 (germline): MNHEY, SVGAGI. V lost 8 bases and J 8 bases, leaving 14 bases between the germline ends. CDR3 amino acids: CASCGGPSTQYF. The CDR3 DNA reads as TGTGCCAGCTGTGGTGGGCCCTCTACGCAGTATTTT.

This clone was counted a few times. The V call is TRBV1, the J call TRBJ2-3; no DNA check was done on the table's D call, TRBD2. TRBV1 is given as a pseudogene. This CDR3 spans 15 amino acids. In nucleotides, the CDR3 is TGCACCAGCAGCCGCCCTAGCGGAAAGAAAGATACGCAGTATTTT. Translation: CTSSRPSGKKDTQYF.

This chain connects TRBV14 to TRBJ2-6; D uncertain. This CDR3 contains 16 residues. Trimming removed 1 base at V and 2 bases at J, with 9 bases between. Germline values: CDR1 SGHDN, CDR2 FVKESK. CDR3 region: CASSQVAGAGANVLTF. CDR3 nucleotide sequence: TGTGCCAGCAGCCAAGTAGCTGGGGCTGGGGCCAACGTCCTGACTTTC. Using reference TRBV14 and TRBJ2-6 for the parts outside the CDR3, the full variable domain is EAGVTQFPSHSVIEKGQTVTLRCDPISGHDNLYWYRRVMGKEIKFLLHFVKESKQDESGMPNNRFLAERTGGTYSTLKVQPAELEDSGVYFCASSQVAGAGANVLTFGAGSRLTVL.

About this clone: Germline is not matched at one junction end, which may reflect a read error. This rearrangement joins TRBV7-6 to TRBJ2-3, with 7 bases lining up with TRBD1. The CDR3 is made up of 17 amino acids. Per germline, CDR1 SGHVS and CDR2 FNYEAQ. CDR3 nucleotides: TGTGCCAGCAGCGTAGCAGACAGGGAAATGGGCACAGATACGCAGTATTTT. Translating it yields CASSVADREMGTDTQYF.

The genes are TRBV15 and TRBJ2-1; D is unresolved. CDR3 size: 17 residues. V gave up 0 bases and J gave up 0 bases, with 12 bases separating them. Germline V gene sequence: CDR1 LNHNV, CDR2 YYDKDF (reference sequence). The CDR3 nucleotides read TGTGCCACCAGCAGAGATAAATCGATTAGCTCCTACAATGAGCAGTTCTTC. Translated: CATSRDKSISSYNEQFF.

The rearrangement links TRBV27 to TRBJ2-3; D is ambiguous. The CDR3 has 13 residues. The germline V gene encodes CDR1 MNHEY and CDR2 SMNVEV (reference sequence). V was shortened by 5 bases and J by 6 bases, with 12 bases between the two germline ends. CDR3: CASSPNLVDTQYF. For the CDR3, the DNA is TGTGCCAGCAGTCCGAACTTGGTGGATACGCAGTATTTT.

The chain has TRBV19 and TRBJ1-2, with unresolved D. The CDR3 consists of 15 residues. The germline V gene encodes CDR1 LNHDA and CDR2 SQIVND (reference sequence). The V gene lost 8 bases and the J gene lost 1 base, with 17 bases spanning the gap. The CDR3 is CASVVKSGRNYGYTF. The CDR3 DNA reads TGTGCCAGTGTGGTGAAGAGCGGCCGTAACTATGGCTACACCTTC. The full variable domain, rest sourced from reference TRBV19 and TRBJ1-2, is DGGITQSPKYLFRKEGQNVTLSCEQNLNHDAMYWYRQDPGQGLRLIYYSQIVNDFQKGDIAEGYSVSREKKESFPLTVTSAQKNPTAFYLCASVVKSGRNYGYTFGSGTRLTVV.

The genes are TRBV27 and TRBJ2-5, with 9 bases that match TRBD1. With V trimmed by 5 bases and J by 5 bases, 3 bases remained unmatched. This CDR3 is 13 amino acids long. In germline, CDR1 is MNHEY, CDR2 SMNVEV (reference sequence). CDR3 loop: CASSRQGDETQYF. The CDR3 DNA reads as TGTGCCAGCAGTAGACAGGGGGATGAGACCCAGTACTTC.

The chain recombines TRBV27 with TRBJ2-7; D could derive from TRBD1 or TRBD2 (5 bases each). The CDR3 has 16 residues. Germline CDR1 MNHEY, CDR2 SMNVEV (reference sequence). V lost 5 bases, J lost 0 bases, and 17 bases lay in between. CDR3 sequence (DNA): TGTGCCAGCAGTCCAACGAGGGACGGCTTCTCCTACGAGCAGTACTTC. Protein: CASSPTRDGFSYEQYF.

The chain couples TRBV6-5 to TRBJ2-5; possibly TRBD1 or TRBD2 for D (5 bases each). Trimming cost V 5 bases and J 8 bases, with 21 bases left between them. CDR1 and CDR2 (germline): MNHEY, SVGAGI. The CDR3 has 15 residues. The CDR3 nucleotides are TGTGCCAGCAGTCCTGATCCGGGACCCCGGGACACCCAGTACTTC. Its protein is CASSPDPGPRDTQYF.

As for this clone: Distinct nucleotide sequences in the sample also encode this CDR3. The V gene is TRBV28, the J gene TRBJ2-5; 11 bases line up with TRBD2. Germline lookup yields CDR1 MDHEN and CDR2 SYDVKM. Trimming removed 9 bases from V and 4 bases from J; junction bases left unmatched: 4. The CDR3 runs to 13 residues. CDR3: CASTLAGGETQYF. The CDR3 DNA is TGTGCCAGTACCCTAGCGGGGGGAGAGACCCAGTACTTC.

A note on this clone: At one boundary the junction diverges from the germline segment, which might be a read error. CDR3 in DNA: TGTGCCAGTAGTTTAGATTCAGGGGGCTACGAGCAGTACTTC. It is translated as CASSLDSGGYEQYF. The gene calls are TRBV19 and TRBJ2-7; 7 bases agree with TRBD1. Germline CDR1 and CDR2: LNHDA and SQIVND (reference sequence). The CDR3 is 14 amino acids.

The gene calls are TRBV7-9 and TRBJ1-1; unclear D gene. Germline V CDR1 and CDR2: SEHNR, FQNEAQ (reference sequence). Trimming left V 5 bases short and J 1 base short, with 17 bases between. CDR3 length: 16 amino acids. The CDR3 spells CASSPEAGRENTEAFF. CDR3 in DNA: TGTGCCAGCAGCCCAGAGGCCGGGCGTGAGAACACTGAAGCTTTCTTT.

The chain has TRBV5-8 and TRBJ2-7; 9 bases match TRBD1. Per germline, CDR1 SGHTS and CDR2 YDEGEE. The CDR3 runs to 15 residues. Losses at the gene ends were 3 bases for V and 4 bases for J; bases not matched to a gene: 8. The CDR3 region has the DNA TGTGCCAGCAGCTCCCCCGGACAGGGGAGGTACGAGCAGTACTTC. Protein product: CASSSPGQGRYEQYF.

The chain recombines TRBV7-8 with TRBJ1-1, with D maybe TRBD1 (6 bases). Looked up from germline, CDR1 is SGHVS and CDR2 is FQNEAQ. The ends were cut back, 4 bases at V and 3 bases at J, with 12 bases in the middle. The CDR3 is 14 residues long. CDR3 residues: CASSSDSPDTEAFF. The CDR3 DNA follows: TGTGCCAGCAGCTCGGACAGTCCTGACACTGAAGCTTTCTTT.

This clone showed up just once. This chain connects TRBV5-8 to TRBJ2-3, with 8 bases identical to TRBD1. V dropped 1 base and J dropped 6; count of bases not matched to a gene: 7. This CDR3 has 15 amino acids. Per germline, CDR1 SGHTS and CDR2 YDEGEE. The DNA of the CDR3 is TGTGCCAGCAGCTTGAGTACAGGGGGTGAGGATACGCAGTATTTT. As protein: CASSLSTGGEDTQYF. The variable domain in full, completed from reference TRBV5-8 and TRBJ2-3, reads EAGVTQSPTHLIKTRGQQATLRCSPISGHTSVYWYQQALGLGLQFLLWYDEGEERNRGNFPPRFSGRQFPNYSSELNVNALELEDSALYLCASSLSTGGEDTQYFGPGTRLTVL.

V is TRBV7-2 and J is TRBJ2-2; 7 bases fit TRBD2. J lost 7 bases, V lost 6 bases, and 5 bases had no gene match. The CDR3 loop spans 13 amino acids. Germline CDR1 is SGHTA and CDR2 is FQGNSA. CDR3 DNA sequence: TGTGCCAGCAGTTGGGGGAGGGGCGGGGAGCTGTTTTTT. It yields the protein CASSWGRGGELFF.

By sample fraction, this clone is medium-sized. The rearrangement joins TRBV1 to TRBJ2-3; TRBD2 reflects the table's D call only, with no check against the DNA. TRBV1 is shown as a pseudogene. The CDR3 is 15 residues long. The DNA of the CDR3 is TGCACCAATAGCTGGCTAGCGGTATCCACAGATACGCAGTATTTT. Its translation: CTNSWLAVSTDTQYF.

The table lists this clone with a count of one. The chain combines TRBV11-2 with TRBJ2-3, with 7 positions matching TRBD1. The CDR3 has 16 residues. The germline gives CDR1 SGHAT, CDR2 FQNNGV. J was trimmed by 2 bases and V by 2 bases; bases with no gene match: 7. This chain's CDR3 is CASSLTAGGNTDTQYF. The DNA for the CDR3 is TGTGCCAGCAGCTTAACGGCAGGGGGTAACACAGATACGCAGTATTTT.

V is TRBV4-1 and J is TRBJ2-7; D gene ambiguous. Germline values: CDR1 MGHRA, CDR2 YSYEKL. The V gene lost 2 bases and the J gene lost 0 bases, with 5 bases spanning the gap. The CDR3 is made up of 13 amino acids. CDR3 sequence reads: CASSQHSSYEQYF. The CDR3 nucleotides read TGCGCCAGCAGCCAACATAGCTCCTACGAGCAGTACTTC.

The CDR3: CASSAYRVVRPNEKLFF. CDR3 DNA sequence: TGTGCCAGCAGCGCCTACAGGGTTGTGCGCCCTAATGAAAAACTGTTTTTT. V usage is TRBV9 and J usage is TRBJ1-4; D perhaps matches TRBD1 (6 bases). The CDR3 totals 17 residues. The germline CDR1 and CDR2 sequences are SGDLS and YYNGEE. V was clipped by 3 bases and J by 3 bases, with 18 bases between them.

This clone was seen a few times. Other DNA sequences in the same sample also yield this CDR3. The chain uses TRBV19 and TRBJ2-1; TRBD2 might be the D (6 bases). In germline, CDR1 is LNHDA, CDR2 SQIVND (reference sequence). The CDR3 is made up of 15 amino acids. V gave up 3 bases and J gave up 4 bases, with 13 bases separating them. The CDR3 spells CASSIDLGGYNEQFF. CDR3 nucleotides: TGTGCCAGTAGTATCGACCTCGGGGGATACAATGAGCAGTTCTTC.

V gene TRBV18 combines with J gene TRBJ1-4; D ambiguous. From germline, CDR1 is KGHSH and CDR2 LQKENI. This CDR3 comprises 12 residues. V was shortened by 8 bases and J by 10 bases, with 14 bases between the two germline ends. The CDR3 protein is CASPDKNGKLFF. CDR3 DNA: TGTGCCAGCCCAGATAAAAACGGAAAACTGTTTTTT.